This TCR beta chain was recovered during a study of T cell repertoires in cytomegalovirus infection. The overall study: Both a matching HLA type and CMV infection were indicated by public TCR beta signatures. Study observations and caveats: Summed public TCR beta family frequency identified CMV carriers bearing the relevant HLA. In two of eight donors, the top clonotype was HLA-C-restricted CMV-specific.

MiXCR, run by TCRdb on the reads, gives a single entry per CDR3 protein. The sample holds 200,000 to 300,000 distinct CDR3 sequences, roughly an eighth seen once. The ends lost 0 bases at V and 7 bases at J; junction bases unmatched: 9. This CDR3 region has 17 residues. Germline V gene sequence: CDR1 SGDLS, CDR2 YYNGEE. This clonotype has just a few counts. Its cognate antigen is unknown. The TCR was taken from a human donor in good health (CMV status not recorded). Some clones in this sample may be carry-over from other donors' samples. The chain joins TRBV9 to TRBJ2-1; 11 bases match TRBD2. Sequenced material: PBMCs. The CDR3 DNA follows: TGTGCCAGCAGCGTAGCTGGTAGCGGGGGGGCTAGGAATGAGCAGTTCTTC. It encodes CASSVAGSGGARNEQFF.